The 21 T cell receptor beta chains in this list originate from one sample, sequenced in a study of shared clonotypes between healthy human individuals. The method was immunoSEQ multiplex PCR; TCRdb's version includes in-frame clones alone and lacks a portion of them. The sample gives over a million clones, about 84% of which show up once; more than 0.55% is in the top ten. The material sequenced was memory CD4+ T cells from PBMCs. Regarding subset: CD45RA-negative fraction. The source of these receptors is a man in his late teens or twenties in good health. Some clones in this sample may be carry-over from other donors' samples.

This chain links TRBV4-3 with TRBJ1-2; a possible D gene is TRBD1 (5 bases). Trimming shortened V by 0 bases and J by 4 bases, and 15 bases separated the two germline ends. The CDR3 totals 16 residues. Germline loops: CDR1 LGHNA, CDR2 YSLEER. The CDR3 region is CASSQEGLAGGYGYTF. The CDR3 region has the DNA TGCGCCAGCAGCCAAGAGGGCCTCGCTGGGGGCTATGGCTACACCTTC.

This clone was seen just once. V gene TRBV21-1 combines with J gene TRBJ2-7; the table's D call, TRBD1, was not checked against the DNA. TRBV21-1 is flagged as a pseudogene. The CDR3 has 15 residues. CDR3 nucleotide sequence: TGTGCCAGCAGCAAAGCAGGCAGGTCGGACTACGAGCAGTACTTC. This translates into CASSKAGRSDYEQYF.

The chain recombines TRBV28 with TRBJ2-1, with 7 nucleotides matching TRBD1. The CDR3 contains 15 residues. The V segment lost 2 bases and the J segment 6 bases; nucleotides outside the gene matches: 7. Germline V lookup: CDR1 MDHEN, CDR2 SYDVKM. The DNA of the CDR3 is TGTGCCAGCAGTTTAATTGATCGGGACAGCAATGAGCAGTTCTTC. Protein product: CASSLIDRDSNEQFF.

This clone was picked up many times. This sequence joins TRBV4-1 and TRBJ2-1, with 16 bases identical to TRBD2. CDR3 size: 17 residues. The germline gives CDR1 MGHRA, CDR2 YSYEKL. V was pared by 4 bases and J by 7 bases, with 7 bases of the junction left unmatched. The DNA of the CDR3 is TGCGCCAGCAGCCCGGGACTAGCGGGAGGGCCGTTAAATGAGCAGTTCTTC. It encodes CASSPGLAGGPLNEQFF.

This chain links TRBV19 with TRBJ2-1; 7 bases agree with TRBD2. The CDR3 contains 14 residues. CDR1 is LNHDA and CDR2 is SQIVND in the germline V gene (reference sequence). V trimming: 9 bases; J trimming: 1 base; junction bases outside the gene matches: 6. DNA for the CDR3: TGTGCCAGCCAGGAAGCGGGATCCTACAATGAGCAGTTCTTC. It is translated as CASQEAGSYNEQFF. Supplemented by reference TRBV19 and TRBJ2-1, the full variable domain reads DGGITQSPKYLFRKEGQNVTLSCEQNLNHDAMYWYRQDPGQGLRLIYYSQIVNDFQKGDIAEGYSVSREKKESFPLTVTSAQKNPTAFYLCASQEAGSYNEQFFGPGTRLTVL.

The chain recombines TRBV29-1 with TRBJ2-2; maybe TRBD2 (6 bases). V lost 6 bases and J 6 bases, leaving 14 bases between the germline ends. In germline, CDR1 is SQVTM, CDR2 ANQGSEA. The CDR3 extends over 13 amino acids. Here the CDR3 reads CSVRSGGAGELFF. The CDR3 DNA reads TGCAGCGTCCGGTCCGGCGGGGCCGGGGAGCTGTTTTTT.

V usage is TRBV7-9 and J usage is TRBJ2-3; 8 bases match TRBD2. V lost 8 bases to trimming and J lost 3 bases; unmatched junction nucleotides: 4. Germline CDR1 reads SEHNR; CDR2 reads FQNEAQ (reference sequence). The length of the CDR3 is 13 residues. In nucleotides, the CDR3 is TGTGCCAGCCAGCGGGAGTTAACAGATACGCAGTATTTT. It encodes CASQRELTDTQYF. The variable domain in full, completed from reference TRBV7-9 and TRBJ2-3, reads DTGVSQNPRHKITKRGQNVTFRCDPISEHNRLYWYRQTLGQGPEFLTYFQNEAQLEKSRLLSDRFSAERPKGSFSTLEIQRTEQGDSAMYLCASQRELTDTQYFGPGTRLTVL.

Regarding this clone: Sequence at one end of the junction differs from germline and may be a read error. V and J are TRBV5-1 and TRBJ2-1, with D perhaps assigned TRBD1 or TRBD2 (5 bases each). The CDR3 runs 15 residues. Germline loops: CDR1 SGHRS, CDR2 YFSETQ. The CDR3 sequence: CASSLEAAGPNVQFF. The CDR3 DNA is TGCGCCAGCTCCTTGGAGGCCGCAGGGCCCAATGTGCAGTTCTTC.

This clone was recorded many times. This chain connects TRBV10-3 to TRBJ2-3; D is unclear. Germline lookup yields CDR1 ENHRY and CDR2 SYGVKD. V was shortened by 8 bases and J by 5 bases, with 8 bases between the two germline ends. The CDR3 is 11 residues long. CDR3 in DNA: TGTGCCATCCGGTGGATAGATACGCAGTATTTT. Its translation: CAIRWIDTQYF.

This clone has only a few counts. The rearrangement links TRBV11-1 to TRBJ2-2; unclear D gene. The CDR3 sequence is 14 residues long. Trimming stripped 2 bases from V and 6 bases from J, with 10 bases between. Germline loops: CDR1 SGHAT, CDR2 FQDESV (reference sequence). The CDR3 nucleotides read TGTGCCAGCAGCTTATTGGGAATGGCCGGGGAGCTGTTTTTT. Translating it yields CASSLLGMAGELFF.

This chain uses TRBV4-2 with TRBJ2-7, with 9 bases matching TRBD1. J lost 0 bases, V lost 0 bases, and 3 bases had no gene match. The CDR3 sequence is 16 residues long. The germline V gene has CDR1 LGHNA and CDR2 YNFKEQ. Here the CDR3 DNA reads TGTGCCAGCAGCCAAGATCTGACAGGGGGCTCCTACGAGCAGTACTTC. Translated, it gives CASSQDLTGGSYEQYF.

Regarding this clone: Distinct nucleotide sequences in the sample also encode this CDR3. The gene calls are TRBV5-1 and TRBJ2-5; D not resolved. CDR1 and CDR2 from the germline V gene are SGHRS and YFSETQ. There are 11 residues in the CDR3. V dropped 1 base and J dropped 5 bases, with 3 bases sitting between them. This CDR3 is CASSLKETQYF. The DNA of the CDR3 is TGCGCCAGCAGCTTGAAGGAGACCCAGTACTTC.

This chain joins TRBV6-1 and TRBJ2-1, with D unclear. V lost 4 bases to trimming and J lost 7 bases, with 8 bases between them. Per germline, CDR1 MNHNS and CDR2 SASEGT. The CDR3 contains 12 residues. The CDR3 bases are TGTGCCAGCAGTGGCTACAGAAATGAGCAGTTCTTC. Translated: CASSGYRNEQFF.

Note on this clone: Distinct nucleotide sequences in the sample also encode this CDR3. This sequence joins TRBV7-2 and TRBJ1-2, with D unclear. Germline CDR1 and CDR2: SGHTA and FQGNSA. The CDR3 runs 13 residues. With 1 base removed from V and 4 bases from J, the gap between germline ends came to 7 bases. In DNA form, the CDR3 reads TGTGCCAGCAGCTTAGGAGCTAGCTATGGCTACACCTTC. Translation gives CASSLGASYGYTF.

V gene TRBV27 combines with J gene TRBJ2-5; D gene unclear. V was shortened by 5 bases and J by 5 bases, with 12 bases between the two germline ends. Germline V CDR1 and CDR2: MNHEY, SMNVEV (reference sequence). This CDR3 is built from 13 residues. The CDR3 sequence: CASSAPGRETQYF. CDR3 nucleotide sequence: TGTGCCAGCAGTGCGCCCGGTCGGGAGACCCAGTACTTC.

The rearrangement uses TRBV5-4 and TRBJ1-2; the match to TRBD1 covers 7 bases. Trimming took 4 bases from V and 8 from J; bases not matched to a gene: 11. This CDR3 has 14 residues. CDR1 and CDR2 (germline): SGHNT, YYREEE (reference sequence). CDR3 protein: CASSERTGGSGYTF. DNA of the CDR3: TGTGCCAGCAGCGAGCGGACAGGCGGGTCCGGCTACACCTTC.

The chain's CDR3 is CASSLWAQGRGEAFF. CDR3 bases: TGTGCCAGCAGTTTATGGGCACAGGGAAGGGGTGAAGCTTTCTTT. The V gene is TRBV27, the J gene TRBJ1-1; tentative D call: TRBD1 (6 bases). CDR1 is MNHEY and CDR2 is SMNVEV in the germline V gene (reference sequence). The V end lost 1 base, the J end lost 7 bases, and 16 bases lay between the germline ends. The CDR3 contains 15 residues.

The chain uses TRBV5-1 and TRBJ2-1, with D perhaps matching TRBD2 (5 bases). The CDR3 has 15 amino acids. V shed 4 bases and J shed 4 bases, with 15 bases lying between them. CDR1 is SGHRS and CDR2 is YFSETQ in the germline V gene. The CDR3 coding sequence is TGCGCCAGCAGCCGCGAGGGTGGGCGATACAATGAGCAGTTCTTC. Translation gives CASSREGGRYNEQFF.

The chain recombines TRBV28 with TRBJ2-5; tentative D call: TRBD1 (6 bases). V lost 5 bases and J lost 4, with 14 bases in between. Germline loops: CDR1 MDHEN, CDR2 SYDVKM. The CDR3 is 14 residues long. CDR3 loop: CASSLPGTLETQYF. The CDR3 bases are TGTGCCAGCAGTCTCCCCGGGACACTAGAGACCCAGTACTTC.

V and J are TRBV7-2 and TRBJ2-1; tentative D call: TRBD2 (6 bases). Germline CDR1 and CDR2: SGHTA and FQGNSA. This CDR3 comprises 16 residues. V dropped 1 base and J dropped 9 bases, with 19 bases sitting between them. The CDR3, as DNA: TGTGCCAGCAGCTTAGATTTAGGCAGGCGGGGACTTGAGCAGTTCTTC. It translates to CASSLDLGRRGLEQFF.

The chain employs TRBV9 and TRBJ2-1; 11 bases are shared with TRBD2. With 0 bases clipped from V and 8 bases from J, the junction kept 10 bases outside the gene matches. Germline V CDR1 and CDR2: SGDLS, YYNGEE. The CDR3 runs to 17 residues. As DNA, the CDR3 is TGTGCCAGCAGCGTAGGGGCTAGCGGGAGGCCTAGAGATGAGCAGTTCTTC. Translated, it gives CASSVGASGRPRDEQFF.